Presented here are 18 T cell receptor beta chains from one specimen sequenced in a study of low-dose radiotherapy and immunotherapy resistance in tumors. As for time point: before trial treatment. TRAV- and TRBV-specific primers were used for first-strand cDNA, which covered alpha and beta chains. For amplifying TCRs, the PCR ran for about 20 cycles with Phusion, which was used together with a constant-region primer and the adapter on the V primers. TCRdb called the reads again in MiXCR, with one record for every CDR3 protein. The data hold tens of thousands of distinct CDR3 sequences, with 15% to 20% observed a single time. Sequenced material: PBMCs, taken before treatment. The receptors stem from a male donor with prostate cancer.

The CDR3 region has the DNA TGCAGTGCCCCTCCCGTCCCGGCTAGCGGGTCTGGGGCCCAGTACTTC. Its protein is CSAPPVPASGSGAQYF. This chain connects TRBV20-1 to TRBJ2-5, with TRBD2 identical over 8 bases. The germline V gene encodes CDR1 DFQATT and CDR2 SNEGSKA (reference sequence). This CDR3 is 16 amino acids long. The ends lost 6 bases at V and 9 bases at J; junction bases unmatched: 21.

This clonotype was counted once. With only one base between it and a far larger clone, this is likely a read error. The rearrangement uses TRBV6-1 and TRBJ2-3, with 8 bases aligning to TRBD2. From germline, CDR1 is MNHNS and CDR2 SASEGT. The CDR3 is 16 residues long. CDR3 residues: CATTGVSGALADTQYF. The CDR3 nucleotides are TGCGCCACTACGGGGGTTAGCGGGGCCCTGGCAGATACGCAGTATTTT.

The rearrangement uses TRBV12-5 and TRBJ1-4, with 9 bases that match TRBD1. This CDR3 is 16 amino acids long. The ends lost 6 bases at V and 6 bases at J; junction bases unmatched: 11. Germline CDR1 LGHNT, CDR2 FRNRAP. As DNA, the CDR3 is TGTGCTAGTGGCTTTACCCTCCGGGACAGGGATGAAAAACTGTTTTTT. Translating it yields CASGFTLRDRDEKLFF.

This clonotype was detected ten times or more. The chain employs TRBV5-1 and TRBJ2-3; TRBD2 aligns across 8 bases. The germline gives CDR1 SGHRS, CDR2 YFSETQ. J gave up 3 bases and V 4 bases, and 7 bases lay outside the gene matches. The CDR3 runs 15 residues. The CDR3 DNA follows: TGCGCCAGCAGCCCCAAACTAGCGGTGACAGATACGCAGTATTTT. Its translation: CASSPKLAVTDTQYF.

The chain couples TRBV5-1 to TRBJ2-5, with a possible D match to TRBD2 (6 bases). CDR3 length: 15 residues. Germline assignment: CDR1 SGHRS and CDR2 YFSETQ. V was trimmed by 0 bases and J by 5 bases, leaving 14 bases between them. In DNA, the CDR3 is TGCGCCAGCAGCTTGGATGTGGGGGAGGCGGAGACCCAGTACTTC. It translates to CASSLDVGEAETQYF.

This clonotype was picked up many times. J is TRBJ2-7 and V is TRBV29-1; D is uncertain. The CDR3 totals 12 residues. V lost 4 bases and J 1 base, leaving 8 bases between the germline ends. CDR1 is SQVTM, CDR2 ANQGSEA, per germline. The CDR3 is CSVAVRSYEQYF. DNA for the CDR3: TGCAGCGTTGCTGTACGATCCTACGAGCAGTACTTC.

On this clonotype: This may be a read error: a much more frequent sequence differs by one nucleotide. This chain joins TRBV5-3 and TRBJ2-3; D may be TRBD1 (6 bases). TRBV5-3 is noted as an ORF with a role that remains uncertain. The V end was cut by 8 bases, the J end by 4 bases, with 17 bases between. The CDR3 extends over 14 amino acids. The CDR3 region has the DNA TGTGCCAGCGGATCCGTGGGGGCGGCAGATACGCAGTATTTT. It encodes CASGSVGAADTQYF.

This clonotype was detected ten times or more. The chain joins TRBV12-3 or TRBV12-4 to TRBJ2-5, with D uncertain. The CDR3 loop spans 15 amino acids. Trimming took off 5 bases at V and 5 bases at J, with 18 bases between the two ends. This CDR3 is CASSGPPRSRETQYF. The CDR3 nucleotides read TGTGCCAGCAGTGGACCCCCGAGGTCAAGGGAGACCCAGTACTTC.

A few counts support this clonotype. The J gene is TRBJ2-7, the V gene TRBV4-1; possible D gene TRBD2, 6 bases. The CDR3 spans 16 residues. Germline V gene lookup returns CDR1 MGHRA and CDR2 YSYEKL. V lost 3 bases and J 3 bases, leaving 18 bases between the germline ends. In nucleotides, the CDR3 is TGCGCCAGCAGCCACGTCGGTACTAGCTGGGGCTACGAGCAGTACTTC. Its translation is CASSHVGTSWGYEQYF.

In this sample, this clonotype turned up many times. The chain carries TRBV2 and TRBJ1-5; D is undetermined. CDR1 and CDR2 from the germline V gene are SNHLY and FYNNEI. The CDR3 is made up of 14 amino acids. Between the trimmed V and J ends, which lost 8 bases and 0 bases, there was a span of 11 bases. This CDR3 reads CASAGSHSNQPQHF. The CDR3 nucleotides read TGTGCCAGCGCGGGATCTCATAGCAATCAGCCCCAGCATTTT. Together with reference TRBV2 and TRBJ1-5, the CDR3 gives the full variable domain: EPEVTQTPSHQVTQMGQEVILRCVPISNHLYFYWYRQILGQKVEFLVSFYNNEISEKSEIFDDQFSVERPDGSNFTLKIRSTKLEDSAMYFCASAGSHSNQPQHFGDGTRLSIL.

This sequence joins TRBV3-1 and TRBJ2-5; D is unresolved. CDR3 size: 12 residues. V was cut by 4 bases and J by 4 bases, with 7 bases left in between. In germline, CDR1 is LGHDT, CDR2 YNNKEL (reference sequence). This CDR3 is CASSPRRETQYF. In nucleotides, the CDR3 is TGTGCCAGCAGCCCTCGGCGAGAGACCCAGTACTTC.

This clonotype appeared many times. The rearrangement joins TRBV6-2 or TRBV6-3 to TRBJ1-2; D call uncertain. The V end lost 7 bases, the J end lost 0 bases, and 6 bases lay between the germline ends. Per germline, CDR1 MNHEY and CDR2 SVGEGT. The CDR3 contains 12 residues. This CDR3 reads CASTNSNYGYTF. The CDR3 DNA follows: TGTGCCAGCACAAACTCTAACTATGGCTACACCTTC.

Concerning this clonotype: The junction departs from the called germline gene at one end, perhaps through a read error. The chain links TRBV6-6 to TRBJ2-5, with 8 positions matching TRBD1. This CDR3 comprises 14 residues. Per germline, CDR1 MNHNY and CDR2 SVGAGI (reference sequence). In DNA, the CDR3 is TGTGCCAGCAGTGGACAGGGTCACGTGGAGACCCTGTACTTC. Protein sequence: CASSGQGHVETLYF.

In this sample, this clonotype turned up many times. The CDR3 DNA reads as TGTGCCAGCAGCGGGACAGGGGGCCTTAAGGGCAATCAGCCCCAGCATTTT. It encodes CASSGTGGLKGNQPQHF. V usage is TRBV21-1 and J usage is TRBJ1-5; the tabulated D call, TRBD1, remains unverified against the DNA. TRBV21-1 is labeled a pseudogene. The CDR3 consists of 17 residues.

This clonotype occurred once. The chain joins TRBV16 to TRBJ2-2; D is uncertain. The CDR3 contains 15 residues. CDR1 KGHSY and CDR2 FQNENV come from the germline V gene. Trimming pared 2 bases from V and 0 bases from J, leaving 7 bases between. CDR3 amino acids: CASSQRGANTGELFF. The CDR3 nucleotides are TGTGCCAGCAGCCAACGTGGCGCGAACACCGGGGAGCTGTTTTTT.

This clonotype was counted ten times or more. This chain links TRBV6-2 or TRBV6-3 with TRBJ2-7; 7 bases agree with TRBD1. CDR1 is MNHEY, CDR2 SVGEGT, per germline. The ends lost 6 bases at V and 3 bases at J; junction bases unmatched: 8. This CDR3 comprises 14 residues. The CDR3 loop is CASRKTGDRYEQYF. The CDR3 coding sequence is TGTGCCAGCAGAAAAACAGGGGACCGCTACGAGCAGTACTTC.

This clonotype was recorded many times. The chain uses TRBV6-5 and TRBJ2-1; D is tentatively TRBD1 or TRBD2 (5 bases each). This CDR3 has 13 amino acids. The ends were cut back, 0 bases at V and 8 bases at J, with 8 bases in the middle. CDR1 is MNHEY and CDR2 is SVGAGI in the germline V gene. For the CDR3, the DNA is TGTGCCAGCAGTTACTCTTTGGGGGATGAGCAGTTCTTC. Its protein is CASSYSLGDEQFF.

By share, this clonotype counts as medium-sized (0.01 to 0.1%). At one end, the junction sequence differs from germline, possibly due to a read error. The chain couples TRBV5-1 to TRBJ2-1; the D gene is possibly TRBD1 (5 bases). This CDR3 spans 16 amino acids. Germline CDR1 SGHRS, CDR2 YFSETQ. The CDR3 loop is CASSLGGASSYNEQFF. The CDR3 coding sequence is TGTGCCAGCAGCTTAGGTGGGGCGAGCTCCTACAATGAGCAGTTCTTC.